A single sample gave rise to the 20 T cell receptor beta chains below, sequenced in a study of post-analysis software for immune sequencing data. Study outcomes and limitations: Four or five TRBV segments occurring more often in patients than controls included TRBV5-6, TRBV5-1 and TRBV20-1.

Their specific antigens are unknown. Libraries were made from TCR beta cDNA, and they carried unique molecular identifiers. TCRdb recomputed calls from the PCR reads with MiXCR, one row per CDR3 protein. The table records approximately 730,000 distinct CDR3 sequences, roughly 27% of them present only once. The sequencing input was blood. Every receptor here comes from a girl aged 5 to 17 with multiple sclerosis.

Many counts were recorded for this clonotype. The rearrangement joins TRBV29-1 to TRBJ2-7; 9 positions agree with TRBD2. The CDR3 runs to 13 residues. CDR1 is SQVTM, CDR2 ANQGSEA, per germline. The ends lost 4 bases at V and 3 bases at J; junction bases unmatched: 4. In DNA form, the CDR3 reads TGCAGCGTTGTCCTAGCGGGGTTCTACGAGCAGTACTTC. Its protein product is CSVVLAGFYEQYF.

This clonotype was observed a few times. The V gene is TRBV27, the J gene TRBJ1-1; TRBD1 is a possible D gene (5 bases). Trimming left V 4 bases short and J 1 base short, with 10 bases between. The CDR3 runs 14 residues. In germline, CDR1 is MNHEY, CDR2 SMNVEV (reference sequence). The DNA of the CDR3 is TGTGCCAGCAGTTCAAGTCAGGGGAACACTGAAGCTTTCTTT. As protein: CASSSSQGNTEAFF.

The rearrangement uses TRBV2 and TRBJ1-5; no firm D call. The ends were cut back, 2 bases at V and 4 bases at J, with 9 bases in the middle. The CDR3 is 14 residues long. Germline V gene data show CDR1 as SNHLY and CDR2 as FYNNEI. CDR3: CASSESGQNQPQHF. The CDR3 nucleotides read TGTGCCAGCAGTGAATCCGGCCAGAATCAGCCCCAGCATTTT.

This clonotype was picked up a small number of times. The genes are TRBV7-2 and TRBJ2-7, with D possibly being TRBD2 (5 bases). This CDR3 has 15 amino acids. The germline V gene encodes CDR1 SGHTA and CDR2 FQGNSA. V was pared by 5 bases and J by 9 bases, with 23 bases between. This chain's CDR3 is CASSPEGLYLRVQYF. The DNA for the CDR3 is TGTGCCAGCAGCCCCGAGGGCCTGTACCTACGAGTGCAGTACTTC.

The table lists this clonotype with a few counts. The V and J genes are TRBV29-1 and TRBJ1-1; perhaps TRBD1 as D (5 bases). The CDR3 length is 11 residues. Looked up from germline, CDR1 is SQVTM and CDR2 is ANQGSEA. V was pared by 7 bases and J by 10 bases, with 16 bases between. The CDR3 is CSASGGFLAFF. CDR3 DNA: TGCAGCGCCTCTGGGGGTTTCTTAGCTTTCTTT.

This chain uses TRBV2 with TRBJ2-3; 10 positions match TRBD2. The CDR3 extends over 16 amino acids. CDR1 is SNHLY, CDR2 FYNNEI, per germline. Trimming removed 6 bases from V and 3 bases from J; junction bases left unmatched: 9. The CDR3 loop is CASRGLAGVSTDTQYF. The CDR3 DNA is TGTGCCAGCAGAGGCCTAGCGGGAGTTTCGACAGATACGCAGTATTTT.

V usage is TRBV6-2 or TRBV6-3 and J usage is TRBJ2-7; 9 bases are a match to TRBD2. The CDR3 runs to 14 residues. With 6 bases clipped from V and 5 bases from J, the junction kept 8 bases outside the gene matches. CDR1 is MNHEY and CDR2 is SVGEGT in the germline V gene. The CDR3 DNA reads as TGTGCCAGCAGCGTTAGCGGGAGAAGGAACGAGCAGTACTTC. It yields the protein CASSVSGRRNEQYF.

This rearrangement joins TRBV12-3 or TRBV12-4 to TRBJ2-3; no clear D. The CDR3 covers 15 residues. V was shortened by 0 bases and J by 2 bases, with 9 bases between the two germline ends. The CDR3: CASSLAGGFTDTQYF. For the CDR3, the DNA is TGTGCCAGCAGTTTAGCCGGTGGTTTCACAGATACGCAGTATTTT.

This rearrangement joins TRBV5-1 to TRBJ2-1; 11 bases fit TRBD1. V was pared by 0 bases and J by 10 bases, with 3 bases of the junction left unmatched. Germline CDR1 is SGHRS and CDR2 is YFSETQ. This CDR3 contains 14 residues. For the CDR3, the DNA is TGCGCCAGCAGCTTGGGGACAGGGGGCTACGAGCAGTTCTTC. Protein sequence: CASSLGTGGYEQFF.

This clonotype has a count of ten or more. The rearrangement links TRBV6-5 to TRBJ1-2, with D uncertain. Per germline, CDR1 MNHEY and CDR2 SVGAGI. Trimming stripped 0 bases from V and 5 bases from J, with 13 bases between. This CDR3 region has 15 residues. CDR3 sequence: CASSYSPRSWYGYTF. CDR3 DNA: TGTGCCAGCAGTTACTCCCCCCGGAGTTGGTATGGCTACACCTTC.

The chain carries TRBV6-6 and TRBJ2-7, with D perhaps matching TRBD2 (5 bases). CDR3 size: 16 residues. Trimming removed 2 bases at V and 2 bases at J, with 16 bases between. CDR1 and CDR2 from the germline V gene are MNHNY and SVGAGI (reference sequence). The CDR3 here is CASSYAPADSPYEQYF. CDR3 DNA sequence: TGTGCCAGCAGTTACGCCCCGGCGGACTCTCCCTACGAGCAGTACTTC.

V gene TRBV4-3 combines with J gene TRBJ2-4; tentative D call: TRBD1 (6 bases). The CDR3 runs to 13 residues. Germline V gene data show CDR1 as LGHNA and CDR2 as YSLEER. V was trimmed by 3 bases and J by 12 bases, leaving 15 bases between them. CDR3 sequence: CASSHTGSPDQYF. In DNA, the CDR3 is TGCGCCAGCAGCCATACAGGGTCCCCGGATCAGTACTTC.

This clonotype has a handful of counts. The rearrangement links TRBV3-1 to TRBJ1-2, with 11 bases lining up with TRBD1. This CDR3 has 15 amino acids. J was trimmed by 7 bases and V by 4 bases; bases with no gene match: 8. Germline CDR1 and CDR2: LGHDT and YNNKEL (reference sequence). This chain's CDR3 is CASSPQGQGVRGYTF. CDR3 DNA sequence: TGTGCCAGCAGCCCCCAGGGACAGGGGGTCCGTGGCTACACCTTC.

In this sample, this clonotype turned up a few times. This chain connects TRBV4-1 to TRBJ1-2, with D tentatively TRBD1 (5 bases). The germline V gene encodes CDR1 MGHRA and CDR2 YSYEKL. CDR3 size: 19 residues. V lost 4 bases to trimming and J lost 2 bases, with 26 bases between them. DNA of the CDR3: TGCGCCAGCAGCCCTACGGCCACAGGTGACTTAAGACCAAACTATGGCTACACCTTC. Encoded protein: CASSPTATGDLRPNYGYTF.

The sample holds a few counts of this clonotype. The chain recombines TRBV20-1 with TRBJ2-5; D remains unclear. The CDR3 loop spans 12 amino acids. V lost 5 bases, J lost 4 bases, and 11 bases lay in between. Germline V gene lookup returns CDR1 DFQATT and CDR2 SNEGSKA (reference sequence). The DNA of the CDR3 is TGCAGTGCTCCTAATTCTCGAGAGACCCAGTACTTC. Its translation: CSAPNSRETQYF.

The sample holds many counts of this clonotype. The rearrangement uses TRBV20-1 and TRBJ2-3; 7 bases line up with TRBD1. The CDR3 has 13 residues. CDR1 and CDR2 from the germline V gene are DFQATT and SNEGSKA (reference sequence). V gave up 5 bases and J gave up 0 bases; unmatched junction bases: 2. CDR3 coding DNA: TGCAGTGCTTGGACAGGCAGCACAGATACGCAGTATTTT. It translates to CSAWTGSTDTQYF.

This clonotype appeared once. This chain links TRBV6-5 with TRBJ2-2, with D uncertain. The CDR3 spans 15 residues. The ends were cut back, 6 bases at V and 2 bases at J, with 13 bases in the middle. The germline V gene has CDR1 MNHEY and CDR2 SVGAGI. CDR3 in DNA: TGTGCCAGCAGCCTGTCGGCAGAAAACACCGGGGAGCTGTTTTTT. It is translated as CASSLSAENTGELFF.

This clonotype was seen ten or more times. Written as DNA, the CDR3 is TGCAGCGTTGCGTGGGGGTCCTACGAGCAGTACTTC. Its translation: CSVAWGSYEQYF. V gene TRBV29-1 combines with J gene TRBJ2-7; D could derive from TRBD1 or TRBD2 (5 bases each). Germline-derived CDR1 and CDR2 are SQVTM and ANQGSEA. Trimming cost V 4 bases and J 1 base, with 8 bases left between them. The CDR3 loop spans 12 amino acids.

This rearrangement joins TRBV24-1 to TRBJ1-2; 7 nucleotides match TRBD1. The CDR3 is 15 amino acids. Germline trimming cut 3 bases from V and 8 bases from J; bases unmatched to any gene: 11. Germline lookup yields CDR1 KGHDR and CDR2 SFDVKD. The CDR3 DNA reads as TGTGCCACCAGTGATCCGCGACAGGGTCTATGGGGCTACACCTTC. Protein: CATSDPRQGLWGYTF.

The table lists this clonotype with many counts. The V call is TRBV20-1, the J call TRBJ2-3, with D hard to call. Germline CDR1 DFQATT, CDR2 SNEGSKA (reference sequence). V shed 7 bases and J shed 1 base, with 21 bases lying between them. This CDR3 has 16 residues. Here the CDR3 DNA reads TGCAGTGGCTTAGACCGGAAGCCACTACGCACAGATACGCAGTATTTT. It is translated as CSGLDRKPLRTDTQYF.